This TCR beta chain stems from a study of blood T cell repertoires in COVID-19. Study-wide background: Specimens from acute and convalescent COVID-19 originated in the United States, Italy and Spain.

Original data processing: Counts of nucleated cells, estimated from reference gene primer amplification, were obtained. TCRdb keeps only in-frame clones here, not all; method: immunoSEQ multiplex PCR. That table gives V, J and clone size, and the DNA gave D and trimming. The sample holds some 300,000 clones, almost 90% seen once. The CDR3 consists of 17 residues. Germline V gives CDR1 SGHNT, CDR2 YYREEE (reference sequence). V shed 1 base and J shed 0 bases, with 14 bases lying between them. The sequencing sample was made of PBMCs or T cells enriched from blood (not recorded which). This receptor was identified in a young woman with acute COVID-19. The chain uses TRBV5-4 and TRBJ1-3; D is unclear. CDR3 in DNA: TGTGCCAGCAGCTTGTTATTGGCCAGCGACTCTGGAAACACCATATATTTT. Translated: CASSLLLASDSGNTIYF.